A single TCR beta chain is shown here with its context. Either two negative PCRs, clearance, or symptom resolution qualified Cohort 3 donors as recovered. This entry is derived from a study of blood T cell repertoires in COVID-19. At the level of the study: Sites in the United States, Italy and Spain provided acute and convalescent COVID-19 samples.

Authors' analysis steps: Using reference gene primer amplification, nucleated cell counts were estimated. Sequencing used immunoSEQ multiplex PCR; TCRdb keeps in-frame clones, though not all of them. From that table come the V and J calls and clone size; the DNA was used to work out D and trimming. The sample gives 150,000 to 200,000 clones, 89% of which show up once; approximately 0.8% is in the top ten. The CDR3 has 12 residues. With 5 bases removed from V and 8 bases from J, the gap between germline ends came to 12 bases. CDR1 SGHTA and CDR2 FQGNSA come from the germline V gene. The specimen was PBMCs or T cells enriched from blood (not recorded which). V is TRBV7-2 and J is TRBJ1-2, with D possibly matching TRBD1 (5 bases). The TCR comes from a young woman who had recovered from COVID-19. DNA of the CDR3: TGTGCCAGCAGCCCCAGGGTTGACGGCTACACCTTC. Protein: CASSPRVDGYTF.